Here is one T cell receptor beta chain with its context. Its antigen is not known. These data originate in a study of cytomegalovirus exposure and HLA in healthy donors. The study's findings and limits: Specificity for CMV antigens was confirmed in vitro for a few of the CMV-associated chains.

The CDR3 extends over 17 amino acids. Germline V gene lookup returns CDR1 SNHLY and CDR2 FYNNEI. The ends lost 6 bases at V and 3 bases at J; junction bases unmatched: 10. Repertoires were generated with immunoSEQ multiplex PCR, while TCRdb's copy carries only in-frame clones and drops some. The table records hundreds of thousands of clones, approximately 90% of them present only once. Source material: PBMCs. The gene calls are TRBV2 and TRBJ2-7; the match to TRBD2 covers 14 bases. The receptor was derived from a woman between 18 and 29 years old in good health and CMV-seronegative. The CDR3 loop is CASSAPGLAGAHYEQYF. CDR3 coding DNA: TGTGCCAGCAGCGCTCCGGGACTAGCGGGGGCCCACTACGAGCAGTACTTC. Based on the CDR3 plus reference TRBV2 and TRBJ2-7, the full variable domain is EPEVTQTPSHQVTQMGQEVILRCVPISNHLYFYWYRQILGQKVEFLVSFYNNEISEKSEIFDDQFSVERPDGSNFTLKIRSTKLEDSAMYFCASSAPGLAGAHYEQYFGPGTRLTVT.